This TCR beta chain appears in the sequencing data of a study of blood T cell repertoires in COVID-19. Generated by immunoSEQ multiplex PCR, the TCRdb table keeps only in-frame clones and is missing some. The repertoire includes 160,000 or so clones, 85% to 90% of them detected once, and about 15% sits in the top ten. This clone was seen only once. From germline, CDR1 is WNHNN and CDR2 SYGVQD (reference sequence). The CDR3 sequence is 13 residues long. V shed 4 bases, J shed 5 bases, and the junction held 4 bases outside the gene matches. The specimen sequenced was peripheral blood. The sequence was collected from a middle-aged woman with acute or convalescent COVID-19. This chain joins TRBV10-1 and TRBJ2-5; 7 nucleotides match TRBD1. This CDR3 is CASSAEGGETQYF. CDR3 bases: TGCGCCAGCAGTGCGGAAGGGGGCGAGACCCAGTACTTC.